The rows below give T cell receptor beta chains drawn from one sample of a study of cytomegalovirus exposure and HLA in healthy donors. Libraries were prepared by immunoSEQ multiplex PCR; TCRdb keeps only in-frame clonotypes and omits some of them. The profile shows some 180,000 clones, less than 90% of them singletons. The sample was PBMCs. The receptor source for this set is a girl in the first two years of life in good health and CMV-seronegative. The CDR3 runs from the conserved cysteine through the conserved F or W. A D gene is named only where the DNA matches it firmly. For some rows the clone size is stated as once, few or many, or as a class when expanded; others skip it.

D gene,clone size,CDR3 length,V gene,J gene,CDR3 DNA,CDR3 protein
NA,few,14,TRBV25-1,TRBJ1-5,TGTGCCAGCAGCGAGGAGGGCCCCAATCAGCCCCAGCATTTT,CASSEEGPNQPQHF
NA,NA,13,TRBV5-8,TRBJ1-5,TGTGCCAGCAGCATGGGAGGCGATCAGCCCCAGCATTTT,CASSMGGDQPQHF
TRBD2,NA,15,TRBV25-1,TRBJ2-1,TGTGCCAGCAGTGAGTTGCCTAGCGGGGGGGCCAGGCAGTTCTTC,CASSELPSGGARQFF
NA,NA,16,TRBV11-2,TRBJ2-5,TGTGCCAGCAGTTTCCGGGACTTAATTCTGGGAGAGACCCAGTACTTC,CASSFRDLILGETQYF
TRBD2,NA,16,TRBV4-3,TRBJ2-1,TGCGCCAGCAGCCAATCCCCCCGACTAGCGGCCAATGAGCAGTTCTTC,CASSQSPRLAANEQFF
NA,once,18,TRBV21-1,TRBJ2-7,TGTGCCAGCAGCAAAGAGGGGGGGGCTAGCGGGGGTCGGTACGAGCAGTACTTC,CASSKEGGASGGRYEQYF
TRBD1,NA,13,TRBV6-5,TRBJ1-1,TGTGCCAGCAGTTCCCCGGGACAGAATGCAGCTTTCTTT,CASSSPGQNAAFF
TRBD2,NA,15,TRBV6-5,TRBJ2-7,TGTGCCAGCAGGCGGACTAGCGGGAGCTCTTACGAGCAGTACTTC,CASRRTSGSSYEQYF
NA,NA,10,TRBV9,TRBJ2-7,TGTGCCAGCATCCCATACGAGCAGTACTTC,CASIPYEQYF
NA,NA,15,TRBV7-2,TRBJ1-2,TGTGCCAGCAGCTTAGCGCAAGTAGGGGACTATGGCTACACCTTC,CASSLAQVGDYGYTF
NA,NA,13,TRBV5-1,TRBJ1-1,TGCGCCAGCAGCTTGGAGAGGCCAACTGAAGCTTTCTTT,CASSLERPTEAFF
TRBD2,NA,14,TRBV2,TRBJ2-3,TGTGCCAGCAGAGCGGGAGGGGGCACAGATACGCAGTATTTT,CASRAGGGTDTQYF
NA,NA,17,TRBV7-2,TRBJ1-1,TGTGCCAGCAGCTTAGACCCTATACAGTCGGGGGGGTCTGAAGCTTTCTTT,CASSLDPIQSGGSEAFF
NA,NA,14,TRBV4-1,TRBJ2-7,TGCGCCAGCAGCCAAGTAGCGAACTCCTACGAGCAGTACTTC,CASSQVANSYEQYF
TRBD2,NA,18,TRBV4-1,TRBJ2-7,TGCGCCAGCAGCCATGCGGGACTAGCGGGGGGAAGCTCCTACGAGCAGTACTTC,CASSHAGLAGGSSYEQYF
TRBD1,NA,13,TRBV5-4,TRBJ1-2,TGTGCCAGCAGCCCGGACAGGGCCTATGGCTACACCTTC,CASSPDRAYGYTF
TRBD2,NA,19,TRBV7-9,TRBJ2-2,TGTGCCAGCAGCACCAGACTAGCGGGAGGTTTAAGAGGCACCGGGGAGCTGTTTTTT,CASSTRLAGGLRGTGELFF
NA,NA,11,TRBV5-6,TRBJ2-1,TGTGCCAGCAGCTCCCTCAATGAGCAGTTCTTC,CASSSLNEQFF
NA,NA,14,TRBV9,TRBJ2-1,TGTGCCAGCAGCGTAGGACTTGGGTACAATGAGCAGTTCTTC,CASSVGLGYNEQFF
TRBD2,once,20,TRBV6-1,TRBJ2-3,TGTGCCAGCAGTGAAGTGGGCCCAGGCGGCGGGGGGGATAGCACAGATACGCAGTATTTT,CASSEVGPGGGGDSTDTQYF
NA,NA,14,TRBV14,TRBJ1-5,TGTGCCAGCAGCCAAGTAGGGGTAGATCAGCCCCAGCATTTT,CASSQVGVDQPQHF
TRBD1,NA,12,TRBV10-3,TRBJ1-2,TGTGCCATCGGAGGGGGCTACTATGGCTACACCTTC,CAIGGGYYGYTF
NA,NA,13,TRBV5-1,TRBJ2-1,TGCGCCAGCAGCCTAGGGACATACAATGAGCAGTTCTTC,CASSLGTYNEQFF
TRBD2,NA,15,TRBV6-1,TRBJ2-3,TGTGCCGGGGGTTTGTCGGGACTAGTTGCAGATACGCAGTATTTT,CAGGLSGLVADTQYF
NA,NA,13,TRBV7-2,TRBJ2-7,TGTGCCAGCAGCTTAATGGGCGGGTACGAGCAGTACTTC,CASSLMGGYEQYF
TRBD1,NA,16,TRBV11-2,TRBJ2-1,TGTGCCAGCAGCTTAGTAGGGACAGGGGGCTACAATGAGCAGTTCTTC,CASSLVGTGGYNEQFF
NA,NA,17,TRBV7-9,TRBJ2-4,TGTGCCAGCAGCTTAATCAGGGACGTTCAGGGGAAAAACATTCAGTACTTC,CASSLIRDVQGKNIQYF
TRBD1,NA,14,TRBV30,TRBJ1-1,TGTGCCTGGAGTCGGCCAGGGGGTTACACTGAAGCTTTCTTT,CAWSRPGGYTEAFF
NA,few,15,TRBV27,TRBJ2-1,TGTGCCAGCAGTTTGATGACTAAGGGCGGCGGTGAGCAGTTCTTC,CASSLMTKGGGEQFF
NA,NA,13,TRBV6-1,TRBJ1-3,TGTGCCAGCATCACTCACTCTGGAAACACCATATATTTT,CASITHSGNTIYF
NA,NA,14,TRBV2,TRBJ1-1,TGTGCCAGCAGTGAACATGGGCGAAACACTGAAGCTTTCTTT,CASSEHGRNTEAFF
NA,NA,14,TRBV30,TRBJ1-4,TGTGCCTGGACTCAACAGGGAATCCGTGAAAAACTGTTTTTT,CAWTQQGIREKLFF
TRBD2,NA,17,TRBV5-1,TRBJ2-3,TGCGCCAGCAGCTTGGCGTCTAGCGGGGGGGCCGGGCATACGCAGTATTTT,CASSLASSGGAGHTQYF
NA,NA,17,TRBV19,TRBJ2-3,TGTGCCAGTAGTATAGTAGTGAGAGAAGGGGGTGGAGATACGCAGTATTTT,CASSIVVREGGGDTQYF
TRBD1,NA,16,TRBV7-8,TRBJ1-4,TGTGCCAGCAGCCTACTGCTCGGGACAGGGAATGAAAAACTGTTTTTT,CASSLLLGTGNEKLFF
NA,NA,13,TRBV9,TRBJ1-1,TGTGCCAGCAGCGCCTGGGCGGGGACTGAAGCTTTCTTT,CASSAWAGTEAFF
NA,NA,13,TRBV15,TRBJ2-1,TGTGCCACCAGCAGATCCCAGTACAATGAGCAGTTCTTC,CATSRSQYNEQFF
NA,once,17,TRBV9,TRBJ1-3,TGTGCCAGCGGCGTAGAACTTAACAGGATCTCTGGAAACACCATATATTTT,CASGVELNRISGNTIYF
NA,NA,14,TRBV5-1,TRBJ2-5,TGCGCCAGCAGCTTGGGGGCAGGAAAAGAGACCCAGTACTTC,CASSLGAGKETQYF
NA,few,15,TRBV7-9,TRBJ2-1,TGTGCCAGCAGCCCCTGGTCCAGCTCCTACAATGAGCAGTTCTTC,CASSPWSSSYNEQFF
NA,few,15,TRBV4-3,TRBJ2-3,TGCGCCAGCAGCCAAGAGGGCACCAACACAGATACGCAGTATTTT,CASSQEGTNTDTQYF
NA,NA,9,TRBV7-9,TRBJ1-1,TGTGCCAGCAGCCCAGAAGCTTTCTTT,CASSPEAFF
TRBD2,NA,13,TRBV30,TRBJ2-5,TGTGCCTGGAGTGCCGGGAGGACAGAGACCCAGTACTTC,CAWSAGRTETQYF
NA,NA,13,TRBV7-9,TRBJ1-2,TGTTCCAGCAGCTTAGAATCAGGGTCTGGCTACACCTTC,CSSSLESGSGYTF
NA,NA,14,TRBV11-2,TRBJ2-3,TGTGCCAGCAGCTTAGGATCAGGAGGAGATACGCAGTATTTT,CASSLGSGGDTQYF
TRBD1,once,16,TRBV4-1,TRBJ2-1,TGCGCCAGCAGCCAAGAAGGGGACAGGGACTACAATGAGCAGTTCTTC,CASSQEGDRDYNEQFF